This T cell receptor beta chain originates from a study of shared clonotypes between healthy human individuals. CDR3 size: 12 residues. V lost 6 bases and J 7 bases, leaving 10 bases between the germline ends. Germline CDR1 is LNHDA and CDR2 is SQIVND (reference sequence). TCRdb keeps only in-frame clones here, not all; method: immunoSEQ multiplex PCR. The sample consists of more than 400,000 clones, 81% of them appearing once. The specimen sequenced was PBMCs. The TCR sequence derives from a woman aged 40 to 50 in good health. Some clones in this sample may be carry-over from other donors' samples. The chain combines TRBV19 with TRBJ2-1; D remains unclear. CDR3 loop: CASSLTVNEQFF. The CDR3 nucleotides are TGTGCCAGTAGCCTCACAGTGAATGAGCAGTTCTTC.